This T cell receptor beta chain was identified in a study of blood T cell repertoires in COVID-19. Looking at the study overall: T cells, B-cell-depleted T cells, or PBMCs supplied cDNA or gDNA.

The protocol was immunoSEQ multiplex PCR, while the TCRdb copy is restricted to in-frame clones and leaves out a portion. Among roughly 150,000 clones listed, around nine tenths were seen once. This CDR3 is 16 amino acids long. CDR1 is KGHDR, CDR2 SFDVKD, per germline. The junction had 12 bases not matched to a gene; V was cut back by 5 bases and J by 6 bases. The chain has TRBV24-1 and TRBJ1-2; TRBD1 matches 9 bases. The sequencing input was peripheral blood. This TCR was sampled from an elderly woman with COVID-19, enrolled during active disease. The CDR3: CATSAETGGGVDGYTF. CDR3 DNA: TGTGCCACCAGTGCCGAGACAGGGGGTGGGGTGGATGGCTACACCTTC.